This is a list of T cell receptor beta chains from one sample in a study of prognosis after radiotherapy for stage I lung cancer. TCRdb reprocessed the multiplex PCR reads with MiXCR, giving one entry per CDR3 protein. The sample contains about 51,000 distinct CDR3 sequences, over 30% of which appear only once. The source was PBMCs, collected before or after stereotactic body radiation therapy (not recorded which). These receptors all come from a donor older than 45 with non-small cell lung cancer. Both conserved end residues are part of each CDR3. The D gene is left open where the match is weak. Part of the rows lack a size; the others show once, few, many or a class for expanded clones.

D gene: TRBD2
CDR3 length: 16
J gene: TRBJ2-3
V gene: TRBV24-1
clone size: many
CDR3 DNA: TGTGCCACCAGTGATTTTCTAGCGGGATCCACAGATACGCAGTATTTT
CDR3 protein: CATSDFLAGSTDTQYF

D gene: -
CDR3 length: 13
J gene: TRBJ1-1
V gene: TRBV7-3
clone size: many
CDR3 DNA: TGTGCCAGCAGCTTAAGAGGGGACACTGAAGCTTTCTTT
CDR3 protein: CASSLRGDTEAFF

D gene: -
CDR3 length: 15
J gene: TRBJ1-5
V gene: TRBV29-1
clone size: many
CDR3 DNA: TGCAGCGTTGAAGAAGGGGGGAGTGGCAATCAGCCCCAGCATTTT
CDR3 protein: CSVEEGGSGNQPQHF

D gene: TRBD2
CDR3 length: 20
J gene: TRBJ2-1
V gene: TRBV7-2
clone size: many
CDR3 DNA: TGTGCCAGCAGCTTAGCGTACAGTCCGGGACTAGCGGGAGGGTACAATGAGCAGTTCTTC
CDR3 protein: CASSLAYSPGLAGGYNEQFF

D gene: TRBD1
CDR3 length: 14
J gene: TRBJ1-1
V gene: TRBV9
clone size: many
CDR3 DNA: TGTGCCAGCAGCGCAGGGGGCAGCACCTACGAAGCTTGCTTT
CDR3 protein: CASSAGGSTYEACF

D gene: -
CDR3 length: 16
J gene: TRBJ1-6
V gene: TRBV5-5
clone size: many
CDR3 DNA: TGTGCCAGCAGCTCACAGGGCCAAATCCCAAATTCACCCCTCCACTTT
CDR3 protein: CASSSQGQIPNSPLHF

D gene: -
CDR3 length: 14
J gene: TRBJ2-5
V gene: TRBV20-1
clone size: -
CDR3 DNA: TGCAGTGCTTCCCCCATGGGGCGGCAAGAGACCCAGTACTTC
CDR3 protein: CSASPMGRQETQYF

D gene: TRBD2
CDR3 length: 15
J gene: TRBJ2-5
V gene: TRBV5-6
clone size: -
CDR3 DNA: TGTGCCAGCAGCTTGGTCTCTAGCGGGGCCCGGACCCAGTACTTC
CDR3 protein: CASSLVSSGARTQYF

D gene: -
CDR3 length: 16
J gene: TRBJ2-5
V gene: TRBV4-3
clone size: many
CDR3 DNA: TGCGCCAGCAGCCCTAGCATCGCGGGCACAGAGGGGACCCAGTACTTC
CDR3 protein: CASSPSIAGTEGTQYF

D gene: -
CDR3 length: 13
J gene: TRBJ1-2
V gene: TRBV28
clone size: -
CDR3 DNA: TGTGCCAGCAGTTTATCCAGGGCCTATGGCTACACCTTC
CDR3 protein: CASSLSRAYGYTF

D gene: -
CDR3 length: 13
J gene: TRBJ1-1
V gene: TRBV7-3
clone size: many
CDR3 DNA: TGTGCCAGCAACAACGGGGGCAACACTGAAGCTTTCTTT
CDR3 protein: CASNNGGNTEAFF

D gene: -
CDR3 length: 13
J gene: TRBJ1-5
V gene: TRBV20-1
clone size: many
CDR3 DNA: TGCAGTGGTAGATCAGGGGTCCGGGAGCCCCAGCATTTT
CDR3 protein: CSGRSGVREPQHF

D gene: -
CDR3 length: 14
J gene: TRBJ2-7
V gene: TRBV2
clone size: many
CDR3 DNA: TGTGCCAGCAGTGAATTGAGTGACTTCGATAGCCAGTACTTC
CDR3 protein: CASSELSDFDSQYF

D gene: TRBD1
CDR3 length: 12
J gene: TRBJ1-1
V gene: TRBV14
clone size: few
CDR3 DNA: TGTGCCAGCAGCCCCTCCGCCGGGACAGCATCCTTT
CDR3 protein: CASSPSAGTASF

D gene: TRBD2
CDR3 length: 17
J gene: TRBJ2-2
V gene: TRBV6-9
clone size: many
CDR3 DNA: TGTGCCAGCAGTTACGGACTAGCGGGAGTGGGTATCGGGGAGCTGTTTTTT
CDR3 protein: CASSYGLAGVGIGELFF

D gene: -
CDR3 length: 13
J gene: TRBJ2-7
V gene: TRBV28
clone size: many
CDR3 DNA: TGTGCCAGCAGTTTCTCCCCTTTTTGGGAGCAGTACTTC
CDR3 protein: CASSFSPFWEQYF

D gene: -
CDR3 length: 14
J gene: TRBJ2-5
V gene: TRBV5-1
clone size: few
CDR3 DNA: TGCGCCAGCAGCCCCTGGACAGAACAAGAGACCCAGTACTTC
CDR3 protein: CASSPWTEQETQYF

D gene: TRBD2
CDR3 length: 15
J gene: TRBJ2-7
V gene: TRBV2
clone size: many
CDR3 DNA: TGTGCCAGCCTGCGGGAGGGCCTAGGCTCCTACGAGCAGTACTTC
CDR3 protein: CASLREGLGSYEQYF

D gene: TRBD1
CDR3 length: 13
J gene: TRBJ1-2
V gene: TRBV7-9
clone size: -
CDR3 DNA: TGTGCCAGCATCCCTCAGGGGGCGAGGTGCTACACCTTC
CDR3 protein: CASIPQGARCYTF

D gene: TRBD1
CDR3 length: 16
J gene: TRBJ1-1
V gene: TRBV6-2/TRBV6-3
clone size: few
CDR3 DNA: TGTGCCAGCGTTCTGGGACAGGGGGCCGGGAACACTGAAGCTTTCTTT
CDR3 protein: CASVLGQGAGNTEAFF

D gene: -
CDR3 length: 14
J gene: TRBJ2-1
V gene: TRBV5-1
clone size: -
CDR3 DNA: TGCGCCAGCAGCCTGGCCCAGGTGCGGGATGATCAGTTCTTC
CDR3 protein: CASSLAQVRDDQFF

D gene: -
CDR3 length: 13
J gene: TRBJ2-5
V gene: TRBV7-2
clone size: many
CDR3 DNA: TGTGCCAGCAGCTTTGGCCCGGGAGAGACCCAGTACTTC
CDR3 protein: CASSFGPGETQYF

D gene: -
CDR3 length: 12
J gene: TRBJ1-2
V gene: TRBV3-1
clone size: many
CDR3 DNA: TGTGCCAGCAGCGCCCCAGGGTATGGCTACACCTTC
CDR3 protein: CASSAPGYGYTF

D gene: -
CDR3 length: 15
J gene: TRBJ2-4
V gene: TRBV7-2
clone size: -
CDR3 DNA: TGTGCCAGCATCCCCCGTACAGGACCTCCTTTTAGTCAGTACTTC
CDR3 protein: CASIPRTGPPFSQYF

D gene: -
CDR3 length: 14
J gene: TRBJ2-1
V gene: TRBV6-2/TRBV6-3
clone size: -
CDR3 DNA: TGTGCCAGCCGTAGGGACATGGGGCACAATGGGCAGTTCTTC
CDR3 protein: CASRRDMGHNGQFF

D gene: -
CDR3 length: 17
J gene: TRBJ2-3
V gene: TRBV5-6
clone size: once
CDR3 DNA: TGTGCCAGTAGCTTGAACACCCCTATCGCCCTCACAGATACGCAGTATTTT
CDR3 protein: CASSLNTPIALTDTQYF

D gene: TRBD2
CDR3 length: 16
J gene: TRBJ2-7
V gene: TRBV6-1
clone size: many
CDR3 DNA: TGTGCCAGCACGACAGGTCTAGCGGGAGGGCCGGCCGAGCAGTACTTC
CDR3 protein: CASTTGLAGGPAEQYF

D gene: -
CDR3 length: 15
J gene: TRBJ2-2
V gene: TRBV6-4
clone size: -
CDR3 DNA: TGTGCCAGCAGTGACTCACCAGGGTCCACCGGGGAGCTGTTTTTT
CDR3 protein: CASSDSPGSTGELFF

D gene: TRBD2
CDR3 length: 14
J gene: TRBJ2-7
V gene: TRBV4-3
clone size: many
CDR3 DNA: TGCGCCAGCAGCCAAGAACTAGCGGGCTACGAGCAGTACTTC
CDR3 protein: CASSQELAGYEQYF

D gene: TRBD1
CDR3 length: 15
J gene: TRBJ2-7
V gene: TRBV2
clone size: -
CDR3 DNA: TGTGCCAACAGACTCGCCGGGACAGGTCGCACGGAGCAGTACTTC
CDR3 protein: CANRLAGTGRTEQYF

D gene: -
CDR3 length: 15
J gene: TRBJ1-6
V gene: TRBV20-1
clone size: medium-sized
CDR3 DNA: TGCAGTGCATCAATGATTATCCTAGATAATTCACCCCTCCACTTT
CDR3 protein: CSASMIILDNSPLHF

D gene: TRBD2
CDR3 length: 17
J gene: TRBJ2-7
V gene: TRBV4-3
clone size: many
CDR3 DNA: TGCGCCAGCAGCCAAGAAGCGCGGCGGGAGAACTATTTCGAGCAGTACTTC
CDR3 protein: CASSQEARRENYFEQYF

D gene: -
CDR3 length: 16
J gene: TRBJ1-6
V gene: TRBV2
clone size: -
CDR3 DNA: TGTGCCAGCAGTGAAAACGGAGGTCTAACGAATTCACCCCTCCACTTT
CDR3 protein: CASSENGGLTNSPLHF

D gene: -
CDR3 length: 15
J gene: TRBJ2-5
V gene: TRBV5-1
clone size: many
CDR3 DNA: TGCGCCAGCAGCACATCCCCGGGCCCACAAGAGACCCAGTACTTC
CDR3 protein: CASSTSPGPQETQYF

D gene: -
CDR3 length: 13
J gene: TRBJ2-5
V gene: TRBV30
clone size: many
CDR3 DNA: TGTGCCTGGAGAGGTCAGGGGTATGAGACCCAGTACTTC
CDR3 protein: CAWRGQGYETQYF

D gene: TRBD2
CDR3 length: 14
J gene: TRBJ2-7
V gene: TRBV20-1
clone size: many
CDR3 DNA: TGCAGTGCTAGGGTAGCGGGAAGCTCCTACGAGCAGTACTTC
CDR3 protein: CSARVAGSSYEQYF

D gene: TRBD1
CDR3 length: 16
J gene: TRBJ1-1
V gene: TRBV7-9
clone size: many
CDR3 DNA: TGTGCCAGCAGCTACATCGTCAGGGGGCGCGTCACTGAAGCTTTCTTT
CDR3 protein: CASSYIVRGRVTEAFF

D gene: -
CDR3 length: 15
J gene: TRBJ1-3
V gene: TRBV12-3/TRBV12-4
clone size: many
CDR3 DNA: TGTGCCAGCAGTTTAAGGACCGGCTCTGGAAACACCATATATTTT
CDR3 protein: CASSLRTGSGNTIYF

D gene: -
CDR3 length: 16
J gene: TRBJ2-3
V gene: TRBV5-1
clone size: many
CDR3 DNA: TGCGCCAGCAGCTTGACTAGCATCAACCTAGGGGATACGCAGTATTTT
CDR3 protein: CASSLTSINLGDTQYF

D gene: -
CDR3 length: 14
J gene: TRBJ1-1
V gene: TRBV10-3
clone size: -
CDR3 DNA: TGTGCCATCAGTGAGCGGAGGGGGAACACTGAAGCTTTCTTT
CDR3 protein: CAISERRGNTEAFF

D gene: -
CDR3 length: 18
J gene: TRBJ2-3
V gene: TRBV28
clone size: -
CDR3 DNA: TGTGCCAGCAGTCCTCCGGGCCAGCCGGTGGTTATCACAGATACGCAGTATTTT
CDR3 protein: CASSPPGQPVVITDTQYF